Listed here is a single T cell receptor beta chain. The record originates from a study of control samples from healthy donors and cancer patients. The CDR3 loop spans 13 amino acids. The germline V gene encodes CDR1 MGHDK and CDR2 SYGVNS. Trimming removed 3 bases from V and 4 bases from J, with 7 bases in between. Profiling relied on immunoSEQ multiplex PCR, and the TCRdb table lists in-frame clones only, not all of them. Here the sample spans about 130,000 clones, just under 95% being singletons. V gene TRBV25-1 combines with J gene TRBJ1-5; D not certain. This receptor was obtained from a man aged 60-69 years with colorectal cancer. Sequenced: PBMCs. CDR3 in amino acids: CASSDRGNQPQHF. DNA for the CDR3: TGTGCCAGCAGTGACCGGGGAAATCAGCCCCAGCATTTT.